Below, 21 T cell receptor beta chains from the same sample are listed, as sequenced in a study of T cells after yellow fever vaccination. TCRdb ran MiXCR on the 5' RACE reads and lists one entry per CDR3 protein. Of 400,000 or so distinct CDR3 sequences listed, more than 5.5% were seen once; the top ten hold approximately 16%. The sequenced sample was PBMCs, obtained 5 days after the yellow fever booster vaccination. These receptors were obtained from a man aged 25-45 years who received the YFV17D yellow fever vaccine.

Many counts were recorded for this clonotype. The chain carries TRBV9 and TRBJ2-7; a weak D match, TRBD2 (6 bases). Germline V lookup: CDR1 SGDLS, CDR2 YYNGEE. The V gene lost 3 bases and the J gene lost 6 bases, with 16 bases spanning the gap. The CDR3 runs to 14 residues. The CDR3 nucleotides read TGTGCCAGCAGCGGGGGGGTCGGCGGGCTCGAGCAGTACTTC. Translated: CASSGGVGGLEQYF.

V gene TRBV5-1 combines with J gene TRBJ2-4; 9 nucleotides align to TRBD2. Germline loops: CDR1 SGHRS, CDR2 YFSETQ. J gave up 6 bases and V 5 bases, and 3 bases lay outside the gene matches. The CDR3 covers 13 residues. CDR3 in amino acids: CASRTSGTNIQYF. CDR3 nucleotide sequence: TGCGCCAGCAGGACTAGCGGTACAAACATTCAGTACTTC.

This clonotype was detected many times. The V call is TRBV7-8, the J call TRBJ2-3; D perhaps matches TRBD2 (5 bases). Germline CDR1 and CDR2: SGHVS and FQNEAQ. The CDR3 totals 14 residues. V was trimmed by 0 bases and J by 10 bases, leaving 14 bases between them. This CDR3 reads CASSLALGGVAQYF. Here the CDR3 DNA reads TGTGCCAGCAGCTTAGCCCTCGGAGGAGTTGCGCAGTATTTT.

The chain is built from TRBV29-1 and TRBJ2-3, with a weak D call TRBD2 (5 bases). The CDR3 has 16 residues. V was trimmed by 1 base and J by 6 bases, leaving 20 bases between them. Germline CDR1 reads SQVTM; CDR2 reads ANQGSEA. The CDR3 sequence: CSVEVNRDYFFDTQYF. Here the CDR3 DNA reads TGCAGCGTTGAAGTGAACCGGGATTATTTTTTCGATACGCAGTATTTT.

This clonotype was picked up many times. The chain recombines TRBV11-1 with TRBJ2-1, with TRBD2 identical over 10 bases. The V gene end was trimmed by 3 bases and the J gene end by 5 bases; junction bases not matched to a gene: 22. CDR3 length equals 21 residues. Germline V CDR1 and CDR2: SGHAT, FQDESV (reference sequence). The CDR3 DNA reads as TGTGCCAGCAGCTTGCTTACACCCAGCGGGAGGGTCCGCCCGGGAAACAATGAGCAGTTCTTC. As protein: CASSLLTPSGRVRPGNNEQFF.

This clonotype was seen a few times. The chain uses TRBV7-9 and TRBJ2-1; TRBD2 matches 8 bases. J was trimmed by 6 bases and V by 3 bases; bases with no gene match: 10. The CDR3 totals 16 residues. In germline, CDR1 is SEHNR, CDR2 FQNEAQ (reference sequence). CDR3 in DNA: TGTGCCAGCAGCTTCTGGCGGGGGGCGGACCGCAATGAGCAGTTCTTC. Translation: CASSFWRGADRNEQFF.

In its sample, this clonotype was seen many times. The rearrangement uses TRBV27 and TRBJ2-5; 10 nucleotides match TRBD1. There are 13 residues in the CDR3. Germline V gene lookup returns CDR1 MNHEY and CDR2 SMNVEV (reference sequence). Trimming removed 4 bases from V and 7 bases from J; junction bases left unmatched: 3. The DNA of the CDR3 is TGTGCCAGCAGTTGGGGGGACAGGGGGACCCAGTACTTC. Its translation: CASSWGDRGTQYF.

The chain uses TRBV7-6 and TRBJ2-1; the D is unclear. This CDR3 region has 12 residues. CDR1 SGHVS and CDR2 FNYEAQ come from the germline V gene. V lost 4 bases, J lost 5 bases, and 6 bases lay in between. The CDR3 DNA follows: TGTGCCAGCAGCTACTATAACAATGAGCAGTTCTTC. This gives the protein CASSYYNNEQFF.

CDR3 amino acids: CASSLDGGGQETQYF. Here the CDR3 DNA reads TGTGCCAGCAGCTTGGATGGGGGTGGCCAAGAGACCCAGTACTTC. The V gene is TRBV5-6, the J gene TRBJ2-5; D tentatively fits TRBD1 or TRBD2 (5 bases each). The CDR3 is 15 amino acids. The V end lost 0 bases, the J end lost 1 base, and 10 bases lay between the germline ends. Germline assignment: CDR1 SGHDT and CDR2 YYEEEE.

This clonotype has only a few counts. V usage is TRBV7-2 and J usage is TRBJ1-2, with D unclear. Trimming cost V 1 base and J 0 bases, with 9 bases left between them. Germline CDR1 is SGHTA and CDR2 is FQGNSA. The CDR3 contains 15 residues. CDR3 bases: TGTGCCAGCAGCTTAGTCCAGAGAACTAACTATGGCTACACCTTC. This codes for CASSLVQRTNYGYTF.

This clonotype was counted many times. This chain connects TRBV4-3 to TRBJ2-3; 7 bases align to TRBD1. The CDR3 contains 12 residues. CDR1 is LGHNA and CDR2 is YSLEER in the germline V gene. Trimming removed 0 bases from V and 10 bases from J; junction bases left unmatched: 1. Here the CDR3 DNA reads TGCGCCAGCAGCCAAGAAGGGACAGCGCAGTATTTT. It codes for CASSQEGTAQYF.

This clonotype was detected a few times. This chain links TRBV28 with TRBJ2-7, with TRBD2 matching 7 bases. The CDR3 length is 15 residues. V gave up 6 bases and J gave up 0 bases; unmatched junction bases: 8. Per germline, CDR1 MDHEN and CDR2 SYDVKM. CDR3: CASRRLADISYEQYF. CDR3 sequence (DNA): TGTGCCAGCAGGCGACTAGCCGATATCTCCTACGAGCAGTACTTC.

The gene calls are TRBV12-3 or TRBV12-4 and TRBJ2-1; weak D call: TRBD1 (5 bases). The V gene lost 3 bases and the J gene lost 4 bases, with 13 bases spanning the gap. This CDR3 is built from 15 residues. The CDR3 here is CASSFIQGPYNEQFF. The CDR3 region has the DNA TGTGCCAGCAGTTTCATCCAGGGCCCATACAATGAGCAGTTCTTC.

In this sample, this clonotype turned up a few times. This sequence joins TRBV6-1 and TRBJ2-7; TRBD2 matches at 11 bases. The CDR3 contains 15 residues. Germline CDR1 MNHNS, CDR2 SASEGT. Germline trimming cut 8 bases from V and 4 bases from J; bases unmatched to any gene: 10. The CDR3 reads CASQYLAGGPYEQYF. The CDR3 nucleotides read TGTGCCAGCCAATACTTAGCGGGAGGGCCGTACGAGCAGTACTTC.

This clonotype was seen ten or more times. The V call is TRBV5-1, the J call TRBJ2-1; 14 bases map to TRBD2. Unmatched junction bases numbered 9, after V lost 4 bases and J lost 9 bases. The germline V gene has CDR1 SGHRS and CDR2 YFSETQ. CDR3 length equals 16 residues. The CDR3 bases are TGCGCCAGCAGCGAACCCGGGACTAGCGGGAGTATTGAGCAGTTCTTC. Translation: CASSEPGTSGSIEQFF.

This rearrangement joins TRBV6-5 to TRBJ1-4; TRBD1 agrees at 7 bases. The CDR3 has 17 residues. The ends lost 4 bases at V and 4 bases at J; junction bases unmatched: 12. Germline V gives CDR1 MNHEY, CDR2 SVGAGI. CDR3 in amino acids: CASSSHSRTGRNEKLFF. CDR3 bases: TGTGCCAGCAGTTCCCACTCCCGGACAGGCCGTAATGAAAAACTGTTTTTT.

V and J are TRBV1 and TRBJ2-7. TRBV1 is an annotated pseudogene. This CDR3 contains 15 residues. This chain's CDR3 is CTSSQDQERPHEQYF. The CDR3 DNA sequence: TGCACCAGCAGCCAAGACCAGGAAAGGCCTCACGAGCAGTACTTC.

In this sample, this clonotype turned up many times. V usage is TRBV5-1 and J usage is TRBJ2-1; no reliable D call. The CDR3 runs 14 residues. The germline V gene has CDR1 SGHRS and CDR2 YFSETQ. The ends were cut back, 5 bases at V and 1 base at J, with 10 bases in the middle. The chain's CDR3 is CASSPIGSYNEQFF. Here the CDR3 DNA reads TGCGCCAGCAGTCCCATCGGGTCCTACAATGAGCAGTTCTTC.

This clonotype was observed at least ten times. J is TRBJ1-2 and V is TRBV29-1; a possible D gene is TRBD1 (5 bases). Germline values: CDR1 SQVTM, CDR2 ANQGSEA. V was trimmed by 5 bases and J by 10 bases, leaving 20 bases between them. The CDR3 covers 13 residues. CDR3 in amino acids: CSVSGTARVDYTF. Written as DNA, the CDR3 is TGCAGCGTTTCGGGGACGGCCCGGGTGGACTACACCTTC.

This clonotype was seen only once. The chain employs TRBV6-5 and TRBJ2-7; the D gene could be TRBD1 or TRBD2 (5 bases each). This CDR3 is 15 amino acids long. V dropped 2 bases and J dropped 2 bases, with 13 bases sitting between them. Germline lookup yields CDR1 MNHEY and CDR2 SVGAGI. The CDR3 loop reads CASSYGSRGAYEQYF. The CDR3 nucleotides read TGTGCCAGCAGTTACGGATCGAGGGGAGCCTACGAGCAGTACTTC.

This clonotype was seen repeatedly, ten times or more. The chain recombines TRBV7-9 with TRBJ1-1; D is unclear. The CDR3 has 12 residues. Germline V gene data show CDR1 as SEHNR and CDR2 as FQNEAQ (reference sequence). The V and J ends lost 1 base and 5 bases respectively, with 5 bases between them. Here the CDR3 reads CASSLGRTEAFF. The DNA of the CDR3 is TGTGCCAGCAGCTTAGGACGGACTGAAGCTTTCTTT.